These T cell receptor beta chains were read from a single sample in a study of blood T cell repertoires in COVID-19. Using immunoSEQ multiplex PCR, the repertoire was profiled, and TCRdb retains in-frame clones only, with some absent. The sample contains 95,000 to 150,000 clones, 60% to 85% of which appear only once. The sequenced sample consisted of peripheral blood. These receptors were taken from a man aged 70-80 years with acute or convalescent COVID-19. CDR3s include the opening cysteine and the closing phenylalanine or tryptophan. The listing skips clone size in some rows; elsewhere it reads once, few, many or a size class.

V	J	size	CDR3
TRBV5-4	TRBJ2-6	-	CASSLEGPSGGASGANVLTF
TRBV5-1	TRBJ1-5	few	CASSLDWGRADQPQHF
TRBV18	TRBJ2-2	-	CASSPPSYTGELFF
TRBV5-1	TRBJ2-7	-	CASSTQGGGYEQYF
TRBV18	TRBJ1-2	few	CASSPMTGQYTF
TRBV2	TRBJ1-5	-	CASRANGEADSNQPQHF
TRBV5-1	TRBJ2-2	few	CASSLGDRNTGELFF
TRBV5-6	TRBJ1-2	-	CASSFGQGVKYGYTF
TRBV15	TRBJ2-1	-	CATNPGWDRINNEQFF
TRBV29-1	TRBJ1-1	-	CSVEWSRGARDEAFF
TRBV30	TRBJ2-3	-	CAWDKGGALSTDTQYF